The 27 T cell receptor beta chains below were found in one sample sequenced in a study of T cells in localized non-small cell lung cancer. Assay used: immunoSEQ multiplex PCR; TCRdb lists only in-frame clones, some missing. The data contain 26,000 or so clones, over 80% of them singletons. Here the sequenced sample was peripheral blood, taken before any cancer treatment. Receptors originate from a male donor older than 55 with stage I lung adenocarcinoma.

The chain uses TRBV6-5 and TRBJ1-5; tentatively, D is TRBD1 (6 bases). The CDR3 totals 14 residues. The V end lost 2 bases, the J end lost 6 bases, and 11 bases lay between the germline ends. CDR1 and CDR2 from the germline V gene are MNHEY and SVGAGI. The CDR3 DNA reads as TGTGCCAGCAGTTACGGGGGGGCCGGTCAGCCCCAGCATTTT. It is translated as CASSYGGAGQPQHF.

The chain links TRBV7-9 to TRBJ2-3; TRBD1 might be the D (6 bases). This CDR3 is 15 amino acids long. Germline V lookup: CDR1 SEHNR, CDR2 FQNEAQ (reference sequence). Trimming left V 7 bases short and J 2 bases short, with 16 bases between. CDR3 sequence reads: CASTRGYRSTDTQYF. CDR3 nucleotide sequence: TGTGCCAGCACCAGGGGCTACCGGTCCACAGATACGCAGTATTTT.

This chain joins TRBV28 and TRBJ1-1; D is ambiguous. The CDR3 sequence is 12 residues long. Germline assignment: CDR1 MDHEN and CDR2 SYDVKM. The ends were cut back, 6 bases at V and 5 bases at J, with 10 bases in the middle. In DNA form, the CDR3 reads TGTGCCAGCAGATATCGAGGGACTGAAGCTTTCTTT. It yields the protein CASRYRGTEAFF.

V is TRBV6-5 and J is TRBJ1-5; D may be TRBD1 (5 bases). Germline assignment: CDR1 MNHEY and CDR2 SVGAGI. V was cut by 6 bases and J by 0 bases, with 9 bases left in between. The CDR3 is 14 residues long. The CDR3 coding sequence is TGTGCCAGCAGCTTGACAGTTAGCAATCAGCCCCAGCATTTT. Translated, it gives CASSLTVSNQPQHF.

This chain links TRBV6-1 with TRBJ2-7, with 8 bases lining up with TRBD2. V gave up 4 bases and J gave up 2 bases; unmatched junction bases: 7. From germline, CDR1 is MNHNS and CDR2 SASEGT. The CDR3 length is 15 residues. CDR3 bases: TGTGCCAGCAGTGTTAGCGGGGAAGGTGCCTACGAGCAGTACTTC. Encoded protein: CASSVSGEGAYEQYF.

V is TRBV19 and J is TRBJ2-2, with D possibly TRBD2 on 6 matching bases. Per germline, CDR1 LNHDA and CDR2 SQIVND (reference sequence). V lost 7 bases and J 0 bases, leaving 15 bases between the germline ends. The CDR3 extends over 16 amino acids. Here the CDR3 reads CASTPGLLSNTGELFF. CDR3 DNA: TGTGCCAGTACTCCGGGACTCCTATCGAACACCGGGGAGCTGTTTTTT. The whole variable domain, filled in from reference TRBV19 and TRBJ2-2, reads DGGITQSPKYLFRKEGQNVTLSCEQNLNHDAMYWYRQDPGQGLRLIYYSQIVNDFQKGDIAEGYSVSREKKESFPLTVTSAQKNPTAFYLCASTPGLLSNTGELFFGEGSRLTVL.

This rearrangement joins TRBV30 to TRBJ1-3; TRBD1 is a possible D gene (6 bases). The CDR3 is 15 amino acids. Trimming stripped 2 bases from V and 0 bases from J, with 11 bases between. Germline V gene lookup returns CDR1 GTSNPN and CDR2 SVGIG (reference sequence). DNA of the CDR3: TGTGCCTGGAGTTCGACAGGCCTCTCTGGAAACACCATATATTTT. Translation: CAWSSTGLSGNTIYF.

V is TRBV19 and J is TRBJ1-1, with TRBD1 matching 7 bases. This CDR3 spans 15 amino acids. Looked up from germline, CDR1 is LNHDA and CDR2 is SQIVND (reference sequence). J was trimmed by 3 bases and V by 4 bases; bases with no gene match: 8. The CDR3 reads CASSTFRGEYTEAFF. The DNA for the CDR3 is TGTGCCAGTAGTACGTTCAGGGGGGAGTACACTGAAGCTTTCTTT.

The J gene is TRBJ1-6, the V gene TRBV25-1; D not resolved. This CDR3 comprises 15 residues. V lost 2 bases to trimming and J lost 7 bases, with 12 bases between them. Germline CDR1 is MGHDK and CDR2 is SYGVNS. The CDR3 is CASSEGRQLNSPLHF. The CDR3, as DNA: TGTGCCAGCAGTGAAGGGCGGCAGCTAAATTCACCCCTCCACTTT.

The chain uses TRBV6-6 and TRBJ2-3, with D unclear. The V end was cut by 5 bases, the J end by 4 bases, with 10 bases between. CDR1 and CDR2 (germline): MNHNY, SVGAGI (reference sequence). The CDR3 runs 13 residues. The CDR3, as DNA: TGTGCCAGCAGTAACCCGATAGCAGATACGCAGTATTTT. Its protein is CASSNPIADTQYF.

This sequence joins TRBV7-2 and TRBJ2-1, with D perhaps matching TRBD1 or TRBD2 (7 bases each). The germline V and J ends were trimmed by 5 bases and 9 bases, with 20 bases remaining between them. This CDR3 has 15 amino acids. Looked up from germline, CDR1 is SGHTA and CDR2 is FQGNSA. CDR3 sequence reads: CASSLPQGGVGEQFF. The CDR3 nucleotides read TGTGCCAGCAGCCTTCCTCAGGGGGGGGTAGGTGAGCAGTTCTTC.

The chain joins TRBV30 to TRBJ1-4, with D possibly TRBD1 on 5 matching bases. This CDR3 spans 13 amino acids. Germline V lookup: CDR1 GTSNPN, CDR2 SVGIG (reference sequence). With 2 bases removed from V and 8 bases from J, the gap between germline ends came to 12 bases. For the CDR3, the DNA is TGTGCCTGGAGTATGGGGGTTTGGGAAAAACTGTTTTTT. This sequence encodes CAWSMGVWEKLFF.

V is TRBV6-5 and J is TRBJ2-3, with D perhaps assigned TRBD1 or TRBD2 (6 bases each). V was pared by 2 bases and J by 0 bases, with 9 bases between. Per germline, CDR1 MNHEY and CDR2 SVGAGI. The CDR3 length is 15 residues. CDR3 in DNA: TGTGCCAGCAGTTACACGGGGGCTAGCACAGATACGCAGTATTTT. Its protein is CASSYTGASTDTQYF.

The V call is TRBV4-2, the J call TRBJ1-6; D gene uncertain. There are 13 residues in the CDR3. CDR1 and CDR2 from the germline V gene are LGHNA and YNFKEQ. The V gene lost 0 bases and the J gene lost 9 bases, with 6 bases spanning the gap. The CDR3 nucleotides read TGTGCCAGCAGCCAAGATTTCCGTTCACCCCTCCACTTT. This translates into CASSQDFRSPLHF.

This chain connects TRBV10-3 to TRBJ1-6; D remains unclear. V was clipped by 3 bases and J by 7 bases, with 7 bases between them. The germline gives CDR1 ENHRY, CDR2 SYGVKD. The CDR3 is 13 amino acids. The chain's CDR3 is CAISETVNSPLHF. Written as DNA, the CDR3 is TGTGCCATCAGTGAAACGGTGAATTCACCCCTCCACTTT.

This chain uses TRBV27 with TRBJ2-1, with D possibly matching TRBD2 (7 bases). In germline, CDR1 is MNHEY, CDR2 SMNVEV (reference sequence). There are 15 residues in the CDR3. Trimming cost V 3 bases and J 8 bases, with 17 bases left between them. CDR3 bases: TGTGCCAGCAGTTTTGCGGGGGCCGGGACGGATGAGCAGTTCTTC. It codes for CASSFAGAGTDEQFF.

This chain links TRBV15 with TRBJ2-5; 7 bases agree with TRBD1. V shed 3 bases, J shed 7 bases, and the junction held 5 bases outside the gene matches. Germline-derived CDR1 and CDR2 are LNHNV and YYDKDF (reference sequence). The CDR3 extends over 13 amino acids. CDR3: CATSSTGVGTQYF. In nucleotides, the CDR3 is TGTGCCACCAGCAGTACAGGGGTAGGGACCCAGTACTTC.

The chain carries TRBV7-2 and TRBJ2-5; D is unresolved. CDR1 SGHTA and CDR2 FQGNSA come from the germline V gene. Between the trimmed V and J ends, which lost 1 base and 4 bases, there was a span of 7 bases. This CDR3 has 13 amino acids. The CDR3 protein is CASSLGRRETQYF. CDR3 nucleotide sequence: TGTGCCAGCAGCTTAGGTAGACGAGAGACCCAGTACTTC.

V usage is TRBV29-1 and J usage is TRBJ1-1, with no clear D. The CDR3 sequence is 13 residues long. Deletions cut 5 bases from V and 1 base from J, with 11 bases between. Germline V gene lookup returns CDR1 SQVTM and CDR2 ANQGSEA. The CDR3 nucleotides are TGCAGCGTTAGGGTTCAAGAGAACACTGAAGCTTTCTTT. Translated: CSVRVQENTEAFF.

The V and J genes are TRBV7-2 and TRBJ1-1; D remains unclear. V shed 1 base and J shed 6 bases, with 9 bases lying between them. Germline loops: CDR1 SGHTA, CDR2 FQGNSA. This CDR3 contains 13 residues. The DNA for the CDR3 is TGTGCCAGCAGCTTAGGTTTCGGGCCTGAAGCTTTCTTT. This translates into CASSLGFGPEAFF.

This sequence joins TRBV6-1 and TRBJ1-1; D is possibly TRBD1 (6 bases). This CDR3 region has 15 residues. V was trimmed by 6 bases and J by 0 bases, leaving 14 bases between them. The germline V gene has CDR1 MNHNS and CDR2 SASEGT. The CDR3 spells CASSAQGSLNTEAFF. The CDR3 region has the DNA TGTGCCAGCAGCGCCCAGGGGTCTCTGAACACTGAAGCTTTCTTT.

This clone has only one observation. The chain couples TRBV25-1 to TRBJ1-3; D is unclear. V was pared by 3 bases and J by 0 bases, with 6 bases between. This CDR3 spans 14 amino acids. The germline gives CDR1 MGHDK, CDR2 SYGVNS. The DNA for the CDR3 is TGTGCCAGCAGTGACGAAAGCTCTGGAAACACCATATATTTT. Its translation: CASSDESSGNTIYF.

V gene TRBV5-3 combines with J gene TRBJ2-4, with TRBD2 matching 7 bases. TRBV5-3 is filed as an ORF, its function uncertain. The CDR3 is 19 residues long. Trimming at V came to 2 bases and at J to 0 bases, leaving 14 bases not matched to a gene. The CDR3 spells CARSFREGLFTLAKNIQYF. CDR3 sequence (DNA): TGTGCCAGAAGCTTTAGGGAGGGCCTCTTTACCTTAGCCAAAAACATTCAGTACTTC.

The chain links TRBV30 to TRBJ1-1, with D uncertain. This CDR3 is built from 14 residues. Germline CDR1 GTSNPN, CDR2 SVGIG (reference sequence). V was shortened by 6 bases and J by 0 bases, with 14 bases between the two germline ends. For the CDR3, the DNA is TGTGCCTGCGAAAGGGCACTCATGAACACTGAAGCTTTCTTT. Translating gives CACERALMNTEAFF. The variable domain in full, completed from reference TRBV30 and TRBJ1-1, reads SQTIHQWPATLVQPVGSPLSLECTVEGTSNPNLYWYRQAAGRGLQLLFYSVGIGQISSEVPQNLSASRPQDRQFILSSKKLLLSDSGFYLCACERALMNTEAFFGQGTRLTVV.

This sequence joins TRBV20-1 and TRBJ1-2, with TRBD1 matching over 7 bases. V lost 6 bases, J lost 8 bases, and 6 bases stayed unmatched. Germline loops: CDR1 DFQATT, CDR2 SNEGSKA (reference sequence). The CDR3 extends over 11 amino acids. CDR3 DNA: TGCAGTGCCCAGACAGGGAGGGGCTACACCTTC. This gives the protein CSAQTGRGYTF.

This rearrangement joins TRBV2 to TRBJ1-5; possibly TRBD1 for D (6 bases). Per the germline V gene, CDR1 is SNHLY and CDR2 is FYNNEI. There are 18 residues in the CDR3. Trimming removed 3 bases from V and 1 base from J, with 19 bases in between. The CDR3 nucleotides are TGTGCCAGCAGTGAGTTGACGTCCTCGGGGGCAAGCAATCAGCCCCAGCATTTT. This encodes CASSELTSSGASNQPQHF.

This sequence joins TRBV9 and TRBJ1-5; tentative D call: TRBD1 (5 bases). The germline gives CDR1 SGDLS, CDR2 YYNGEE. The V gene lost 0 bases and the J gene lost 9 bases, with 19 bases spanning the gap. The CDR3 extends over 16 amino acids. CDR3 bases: TGTGCCAGCAGCGTAGCTACGGGGGAAGGGTACCGGCCCCAGCATTTT. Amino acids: CASSVATGEGYRPQHF.